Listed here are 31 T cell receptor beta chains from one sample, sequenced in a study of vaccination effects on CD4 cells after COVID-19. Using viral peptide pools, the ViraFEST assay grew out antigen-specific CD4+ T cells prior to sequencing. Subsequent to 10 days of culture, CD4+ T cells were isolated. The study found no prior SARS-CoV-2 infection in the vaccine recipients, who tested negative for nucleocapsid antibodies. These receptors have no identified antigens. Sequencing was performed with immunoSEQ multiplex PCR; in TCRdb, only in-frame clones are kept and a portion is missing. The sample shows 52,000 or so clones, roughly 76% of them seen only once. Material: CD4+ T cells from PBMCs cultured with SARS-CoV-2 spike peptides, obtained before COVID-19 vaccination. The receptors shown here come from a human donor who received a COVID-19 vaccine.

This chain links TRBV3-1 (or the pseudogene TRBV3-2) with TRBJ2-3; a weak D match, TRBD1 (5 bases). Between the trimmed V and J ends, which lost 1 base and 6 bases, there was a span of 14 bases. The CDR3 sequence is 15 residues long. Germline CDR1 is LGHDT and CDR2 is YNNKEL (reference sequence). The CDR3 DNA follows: TGTGCCAGCAGCCAAGGCAGGGCCGTTGGGGATACGCAGTATTTT. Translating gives CASSQGRAVGDTQYF.

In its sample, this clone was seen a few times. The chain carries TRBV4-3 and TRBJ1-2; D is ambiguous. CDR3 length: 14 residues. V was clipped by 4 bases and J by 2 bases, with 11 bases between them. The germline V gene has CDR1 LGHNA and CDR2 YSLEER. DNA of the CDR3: TGCGCCAGCAGCCCAGGCGGCAGGAACTATGGCTACACCTTC. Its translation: CASSPGGRNYGYTF.

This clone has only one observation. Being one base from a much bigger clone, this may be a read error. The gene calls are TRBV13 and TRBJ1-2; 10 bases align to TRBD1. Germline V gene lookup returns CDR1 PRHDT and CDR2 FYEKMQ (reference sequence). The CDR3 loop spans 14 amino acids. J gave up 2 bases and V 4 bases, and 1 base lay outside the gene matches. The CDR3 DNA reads TGTGCCAGCAGCTCGGGACAGGGGAACTATGGCTACACCTTC. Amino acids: CASSSGQGNYGYTF.

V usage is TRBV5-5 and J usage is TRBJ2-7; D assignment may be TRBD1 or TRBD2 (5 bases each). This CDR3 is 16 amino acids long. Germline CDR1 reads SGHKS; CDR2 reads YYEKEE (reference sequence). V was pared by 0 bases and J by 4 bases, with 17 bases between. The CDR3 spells CASSLGGAAGRYEQYF. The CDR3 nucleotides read TGTGCCAGCAGCTTGGGAGGGGCTGCCGGTCGGTACGAGCAGTACTTC.

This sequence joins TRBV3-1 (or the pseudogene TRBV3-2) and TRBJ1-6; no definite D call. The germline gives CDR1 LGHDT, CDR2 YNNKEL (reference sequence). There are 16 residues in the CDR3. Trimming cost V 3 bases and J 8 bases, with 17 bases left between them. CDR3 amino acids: CASSQRLGVIYSPLHF. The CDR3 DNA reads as TGTGCCAGCAGCCAGCGACTCGGGGTGATTTATTCACCCCTCCACTTT.

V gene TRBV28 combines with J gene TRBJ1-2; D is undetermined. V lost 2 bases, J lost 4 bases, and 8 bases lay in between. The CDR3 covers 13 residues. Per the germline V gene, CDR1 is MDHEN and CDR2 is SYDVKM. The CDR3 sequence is CASSLSIVYGYTF. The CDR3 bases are TGTGCCAGCAGTTTAAGCATCGTCTATGGCTACACCTTC.

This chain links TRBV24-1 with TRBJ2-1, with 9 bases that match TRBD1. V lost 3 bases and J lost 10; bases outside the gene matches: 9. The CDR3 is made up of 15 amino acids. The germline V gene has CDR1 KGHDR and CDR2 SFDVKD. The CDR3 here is CATSDRGTGSREQFF. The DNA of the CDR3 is TGTGCCACCAGTGATAGGGGGACAGGGTCGAGAGAGCAGTTCTTC.

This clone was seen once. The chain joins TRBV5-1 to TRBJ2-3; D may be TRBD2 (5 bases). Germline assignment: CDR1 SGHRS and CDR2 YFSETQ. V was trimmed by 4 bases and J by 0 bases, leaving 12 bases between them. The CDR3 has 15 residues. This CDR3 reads CASSAEGGSTDTQYF. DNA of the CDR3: TGCGCCAGCAGCGCAGAGGGTGGAAGCACAGATACGCAGTATTTT. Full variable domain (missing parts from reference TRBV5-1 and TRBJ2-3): KAGVTQTPRYLIKTRGQQVTLSCSPISGHRSVSWYQQTPGQGLQFLFEYFSETQRNKGNFPGRFSGRQFSNSRSEMNVSTLELGDSALYLCASSAEGGSTDTQYFGPGTRLTVL.

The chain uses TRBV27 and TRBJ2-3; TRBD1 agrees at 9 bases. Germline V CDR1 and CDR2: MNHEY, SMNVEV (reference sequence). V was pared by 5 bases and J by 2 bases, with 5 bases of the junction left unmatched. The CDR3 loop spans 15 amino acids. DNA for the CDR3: TGTGCCAGCAGTAAGGGGACAGGGCCCACAGATACGCAGTATTTT. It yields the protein CASSKGTGPTDTQYF.

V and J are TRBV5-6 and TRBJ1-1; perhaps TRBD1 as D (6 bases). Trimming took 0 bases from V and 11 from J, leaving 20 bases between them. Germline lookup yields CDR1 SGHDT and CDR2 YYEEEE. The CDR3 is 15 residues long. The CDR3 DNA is TGTGCCAGCAGCTTGGTCGGGAGAGGGGGGGCCGGGGCTTTCTTT. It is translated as CASSLVGRGGAGAFF. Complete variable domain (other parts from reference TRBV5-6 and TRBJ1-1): DAGVTQSPTHLIKTRGQQVTLRCSPKSGHDTVSWYQQALGQGPQFIFQYYEEEERQRGNFPDRFSGHQFPNYSSELNVNALLLGDSALYLCASSLVGRGGAGAFFGQGTRLTVV.

The CDR3 here is CASSPRSGQYTGELFF. As DNA, the CDR3 is TGTGCCAGCTCACCACGCTCGGGCCAATACACCGGGGAGCTGTTTTTT. V is TRBV18 and J is TRBJ2-2; D gene unclear. From germline, CDR1 is KGHSH and CDR2 LQKENI. Trimming stripped 1 base from V and 3 bases from J, with 12 bases between. The CDR3 has 16 amino acids.

CDR3 in amino acids: CASSLEWGAGGNQPQHF. CDR3 nucleotide sequence: TGTGCCAGCAGCTTAGAGTGGGGAGCGGGCGGGAATCAGCCCCAGCATTTT. The J gene is TRBJ1-5, the V gene TRBV7-2; D call uncertain. The CDR3 totals 17 residues. V was clipped by 1 base and J by 4 bases, with 17 bases between them. Germline CDR1 and CDR2: SGHTA and FQGNSA.

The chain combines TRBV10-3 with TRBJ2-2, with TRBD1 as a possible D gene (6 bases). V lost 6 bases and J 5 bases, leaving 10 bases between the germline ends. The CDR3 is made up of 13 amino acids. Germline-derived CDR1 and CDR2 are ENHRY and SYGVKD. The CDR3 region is CAIRPQGTGELFF. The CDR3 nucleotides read TGTGCCATCAGACCCCAGGGGACCGGGGAGCTGTTTTTT.

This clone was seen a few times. Here the CDR3 DNA reads TGTGCCACCAGCTGGGGGGCCAGCTCCTACAATGAGCAGTTCTTC. This codes for CATSWGASSYNEQFF. This chain uses TRBV15 with TRBJ2-1; tentatively, D is TRBD1 or TRBD2 (6 bases each). This CDR3 contains 15 residues. Germline V gene data show CDR1 as LNHNV and CDR2 as YYDKDF (reference sequence). V was pared by 5 bases and J by 0 bases, with 11 bases between.

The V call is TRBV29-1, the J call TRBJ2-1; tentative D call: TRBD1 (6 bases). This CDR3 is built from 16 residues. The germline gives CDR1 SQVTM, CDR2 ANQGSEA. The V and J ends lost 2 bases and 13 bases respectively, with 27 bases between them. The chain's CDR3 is CSVEPLGTTRLGLQFF. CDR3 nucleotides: TGCAGCGTTGAACCCCTGGGGACAACTCGACTGGGGCTCCAGTTCTTC.

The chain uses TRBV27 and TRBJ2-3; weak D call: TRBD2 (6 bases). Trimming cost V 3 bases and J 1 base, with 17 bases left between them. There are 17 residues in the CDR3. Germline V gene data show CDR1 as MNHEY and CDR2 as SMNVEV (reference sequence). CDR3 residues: CASSLVAGWLGTDTQYF. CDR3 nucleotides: TGTGCCAGCAGTTTGGTGGCGGGATGGTTGGGCACAGATACGCAGTATTTT.

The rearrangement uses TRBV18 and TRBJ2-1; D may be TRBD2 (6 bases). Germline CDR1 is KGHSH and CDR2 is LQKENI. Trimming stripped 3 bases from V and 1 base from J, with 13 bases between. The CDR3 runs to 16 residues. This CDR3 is CASSPRTLASYNEQFF. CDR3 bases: TGTGCCAGCTCACCCAGGACGCTAGCGTCCTACAATGAGCAGTTCTTC.

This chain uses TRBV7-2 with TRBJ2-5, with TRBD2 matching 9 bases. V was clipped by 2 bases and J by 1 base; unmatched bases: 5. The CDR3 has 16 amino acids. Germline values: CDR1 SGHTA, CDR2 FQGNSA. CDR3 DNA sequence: TGTGCCAGCAGCTTATTACCTAGCGGGGCCCAAGAGACCCAGTACTTC. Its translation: CASSLLPSGAQETQYF. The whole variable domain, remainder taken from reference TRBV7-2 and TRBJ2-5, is GAGVSQSPSNKVTEKGKDVELRCDPISGHTALYWYRQSLGQGLEFLIYFQGNSAPDKSGLPSDRFSAERTGGSVSTLTIQRTQQEDSAVYLCASSLLPSGAQETQYFGPGTRLLVL.

CDR3 in amino acids: CSASSGWAYEQYF. As DNA, the CDR3 is TGCAGTGCTAGTTCCGGGTGGGCCTACGAGCAGTACTTC. The chain carries TRBV20-1 and TRBJ2-7; D gene unclear. The CDR3 runs to 13 residues. V lost 3 bases to trimming and J lost 2 bases, with 11 bases between them. Germline loops: CDR1 DFQATT, CDR2 SNEGSKA (reference sequence).

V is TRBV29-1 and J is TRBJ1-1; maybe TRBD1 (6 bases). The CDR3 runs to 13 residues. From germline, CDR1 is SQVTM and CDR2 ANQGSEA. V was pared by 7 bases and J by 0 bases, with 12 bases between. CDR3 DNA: TGCAGCGGAGGGACACGCATGAACACTGAAGCTTTCTTT. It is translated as CSGGTRMNTEAFF.

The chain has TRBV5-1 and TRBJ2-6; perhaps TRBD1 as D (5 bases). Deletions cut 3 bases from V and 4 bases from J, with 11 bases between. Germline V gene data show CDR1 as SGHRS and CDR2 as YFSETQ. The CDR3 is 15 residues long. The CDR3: CASSSGQAGANVLTF. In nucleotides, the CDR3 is TGCGCCAGCAGCTCCGGACAAGCCGGGGCCAACGTCCTGACTTTC.

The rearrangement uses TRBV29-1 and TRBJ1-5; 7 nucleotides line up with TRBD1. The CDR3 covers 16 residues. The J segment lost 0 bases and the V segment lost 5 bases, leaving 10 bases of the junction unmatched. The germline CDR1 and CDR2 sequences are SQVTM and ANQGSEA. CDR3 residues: CSVKQGGVYSNQPQHF. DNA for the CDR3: TGCAGCGTTAAGCAGGGGGGAGTTTATAGCAATCAGCCCCAGCATTTT.

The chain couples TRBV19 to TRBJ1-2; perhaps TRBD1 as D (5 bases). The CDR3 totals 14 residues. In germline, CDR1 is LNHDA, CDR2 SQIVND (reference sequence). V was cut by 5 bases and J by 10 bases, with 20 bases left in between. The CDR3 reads CASSPRGLKGNYTF. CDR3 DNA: TGTGCCAGTAGTCCGAGGGGCCTTAAGGGGAACTACACCTTC.

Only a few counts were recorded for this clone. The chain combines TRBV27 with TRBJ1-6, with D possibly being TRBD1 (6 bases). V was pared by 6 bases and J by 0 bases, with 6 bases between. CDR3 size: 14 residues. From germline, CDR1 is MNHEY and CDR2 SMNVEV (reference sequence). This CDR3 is CASRDSSYNSPLHF. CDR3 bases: TGTGCCAGCAGGGACAGCTCCTATAATTCACCCCTCCACTTT.

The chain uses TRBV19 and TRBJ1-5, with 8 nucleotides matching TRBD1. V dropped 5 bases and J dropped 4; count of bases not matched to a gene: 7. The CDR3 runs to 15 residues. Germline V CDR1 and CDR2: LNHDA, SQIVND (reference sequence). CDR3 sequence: CASSSGQVVNQPQHF. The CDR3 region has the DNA TGTGCCAGTAGTTCGGGACAGGTGGTGAATCAGCCCCAGCATTTT. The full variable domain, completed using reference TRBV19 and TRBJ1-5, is DGGITQSPKYLFRKEGQNVTLSCEQNLNHDAMYWYRQDPGQGLRLIYYSQIVNDFQKGDIAEGYSVSREKKESFPLTVTSAQKNPTAFYLCASSSGQVVNQPQHFGDGTRLSIL.

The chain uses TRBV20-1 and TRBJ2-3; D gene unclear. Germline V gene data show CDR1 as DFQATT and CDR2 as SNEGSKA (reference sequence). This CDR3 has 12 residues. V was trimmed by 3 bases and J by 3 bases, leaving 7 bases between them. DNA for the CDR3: TGCAGTGCTAGTACCCTAACAGATACGCAGTATTTT. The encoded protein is CSASTLTDTQYF.

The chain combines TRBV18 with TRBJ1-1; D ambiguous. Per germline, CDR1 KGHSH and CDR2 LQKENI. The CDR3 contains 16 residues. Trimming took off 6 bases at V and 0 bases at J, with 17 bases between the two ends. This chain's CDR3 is CASSSPGRGVNTEAFF. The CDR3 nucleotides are TGTGCCAGCTCCTCTCCCGGTCGTGGGGTGAACACTGAAGCTTTCTTT. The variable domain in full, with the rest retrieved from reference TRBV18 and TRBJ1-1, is NAGVMQNPRHLVRRRGQEARLRCSPMKGHSHVYWYRQLPEEGLKFMVYLQKENIIDESGMPKERFSAEFPKEGPSILRIQQVVRGDSAAYFCASSSPGRGVNTEAFFGQGTRLTVV.

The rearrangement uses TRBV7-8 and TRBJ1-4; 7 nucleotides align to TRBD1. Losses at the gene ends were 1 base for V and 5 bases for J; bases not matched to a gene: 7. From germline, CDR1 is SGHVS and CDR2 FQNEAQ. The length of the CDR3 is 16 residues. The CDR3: CASSLVRGPSNEKLFF. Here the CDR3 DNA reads TGTGCCAGCAGCTTAGTAAGGGGGCCGTCAAATGAAAAACTGTTTTTT.

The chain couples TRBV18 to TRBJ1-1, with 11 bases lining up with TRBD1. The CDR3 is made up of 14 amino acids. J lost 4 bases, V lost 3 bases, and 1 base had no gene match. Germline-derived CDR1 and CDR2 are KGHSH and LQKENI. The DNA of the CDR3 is TGTGCCAGCTCACCCGGGACAGGGGGCACTGAAGCTTTCTTT. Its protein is CASSPGTGGTEAFF.

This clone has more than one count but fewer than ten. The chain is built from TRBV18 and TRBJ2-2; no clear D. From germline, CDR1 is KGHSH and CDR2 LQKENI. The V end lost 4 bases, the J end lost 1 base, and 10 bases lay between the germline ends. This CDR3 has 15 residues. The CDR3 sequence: CASSRDRGNTGELFF. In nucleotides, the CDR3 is TGTGCCAGCTCACGGGATCGAGGGAACACCGGGGAGCTGTTTTTT.

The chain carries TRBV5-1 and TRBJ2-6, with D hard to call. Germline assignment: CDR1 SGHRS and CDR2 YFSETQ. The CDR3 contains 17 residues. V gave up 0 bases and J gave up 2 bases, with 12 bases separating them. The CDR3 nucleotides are TGCGCCAGCAGCTTGGCCTCCTGGGTCACTGGGGCCAACGTCCTGACTTTC. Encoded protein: CASSLASWVTGANVLTF.